The TCR beta chain under discussion was sequenced for a study of T cells in Graves' hyperthyroidism and ophthalmopathy. Study results and limitations: In the analysis, a 13 V-J model separated ophthalmopathy from stable hyperthyroidism.

This clonotype showed up many times. Antigen specificity is unknown. Authors of the study amplified TCR beta CDR3 regions from RNA transcripts. HTBI primers were the set used in a first-round RT-PCR of the TCR CDR3. TCRdb analysed the multiplex PCR reads with MiXCR anew, one entry per CDR3 protein. The sample has 96,000 or so distinct CDR3 sequences; under 65% are singletons. Sequencing input: blood. This clonotype was obtained from a woman aged 40-49 years with Graves' hyperthyroidism.

The DNA for the CDR3 is TGTGCCATCAGTCCCTCTGGAAGCAATCAGCCCCAGCATTTT. As protein: CAISPSGSNQPQHF. The chain has TRBV10-3 and TRBJ1-5; no firm D call. Per germline, CDR1 ENHRY and CDR2 SYGVKD. Between the trimmed V and J ends, which lost 5 bases and 1 base, there was a span of 9 bases. CDR3 length: 14 amino acids.